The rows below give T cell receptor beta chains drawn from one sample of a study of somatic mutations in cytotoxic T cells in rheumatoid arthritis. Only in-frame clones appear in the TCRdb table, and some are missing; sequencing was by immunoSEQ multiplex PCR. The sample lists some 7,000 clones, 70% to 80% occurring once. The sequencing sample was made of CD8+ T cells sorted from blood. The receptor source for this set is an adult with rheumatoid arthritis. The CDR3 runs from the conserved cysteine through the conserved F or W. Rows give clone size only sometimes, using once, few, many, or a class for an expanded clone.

cdr3_aa: CASSALLAGGETQYF; clone_size: .; v_call: TRBV9
cdr3_aa: CASSLVDNEQFF; clone_size: .; v_call: TRBV7-9
cdr3_aa: CASSLGRGLEAFF; clone_size: once; v_call: TRBV11-2
cdr3_aa: CASSLVGPLTPGEQYF; clone_size: .; v_call: TRBV28
cdr3_aa: CASSEIGGSSYEQYF; clone_size: once; v_call: TRBV6-1
cdr3_aa: CASSPGLAERRHADTQYF; clone_size: .; v_call: TRBV4-2
cdr3_aa: CASSLGGASTGELFF; clone_size: .; v_call: TRBV7-6
cdr3_aa: CASSQGSYEQYF; clone_size: .; v_call: TRBV4-1
cdr3_aa: CASSSEVVGLAAEQYF; clone_size: .; v_call: TRBV11-1
cdr3_aa: CASSPALAGRTDTQYF; clone_size: .; v_call: TRBV7-6
cdr3_aa: CASSEDSHTDTQYF; clone_size: few; v_call: TRBV6-4
cdr3_aa: CASSVEQGSYEQYF; clone_size: .; v_call: TRBV9
cdr3_aa: CASSVAGGMETQYF; clone_size: .; v_call: TRBV9
cdr3_aa: CASSRAGGPPGELFF; clone_size: .; v_call: TRBV11-2
cdr3_aa: CASSLQQGLDLTDTQYF; clone_size: .; v_call: TRBV9
cdr3_aa: CASTQGLAGNRETQYF; clone_size: .; v_call: TRBV2
cdr3_aa: CASSPPAGSGANVLTF; clone_size: few; v_call: TRBV5-8
cdr3_aa: CASSHLIWGLAVVAADGTEAFF; clone_size: once; v_call: TRBV4-2
cdr3_aa: CASSDSSMTEAFF; clone_size: few; v_call: TRBV6-4
cdr3_aa: CASSAGASPEKLFF; clone_size: .; v_call: TRBV7-9
cdr3_aa: CASSLGNEQFF; clone_size: few; v_call: TRBV19
cdr3_aa: CASSFGGDYEQYF; clone_size: few; v_call: TRBV7-2
cdr3_aa: CASSTGRVGIDNEQFF; clone_size: .; v_call: TRBV10-1
cdr3_aa: CASSPTGPNSPLHF; clone_size: once; v_call: TRBV4-1
cdr3_aa: CASSPPRPTDTQYF; clone_size: once; v_call: TRBV21-1
cdr3_aa: CASSAEAADNEQFF; clone_size: .; v_call: TRBV4-1